This T cell receptor beta chain was identified in a study of neurological immune-mediated disorders. Whole-study findings and limits: The repertoires of 18 of 34 multiple sclerosis patients were placed by phylogenetic grouping in a single related-CDR3 cluster, which may be a signature. No sharing of CDR3 amino acid sequences was observed among expanded clones across subjects, suggesting private repertoires in all groups. In HTLV-1-associated myelopathy, TCR clonal expansion was greatest, whereas multiple sclerosis had the least, falling below healthy controls.

Turning to this clonotype: Antigen: not known. This may come from a read error, since a much larger clone is one base off. Likely a read error: the CDR3 ends without its conserved phenylalanine or tryptophan. The DNA is left out, because the CDR3 cannot be placed on it with certainty; the CDR3 is given as TCRdb lists it.

TCRdb independently ran MiXCR on the 5' RACE reads; one entry per CDR3 protein. This table holds approximately 74,000 distinct CDR3 sequences, around 5.2% found once. Germline V gene data show CDR1 as DFQATT and CDR2 as SNEGSKA (reference sequence). Including both end residues, the CDR3 is 13 amino acids long. The sample taken for sequencing was PBMCs. This chain connects TRBV20-1 to TRBJ1-2. This TCR derives from a man between 18 and 29 years old with multiple sclerosis. The CDR3 protein is CSARDPRTEWFTL.